The rows below give T cell receptor beta chains drawn from one sample of a study of cytomegalovirus exposure and HLA in healthy donors. The repertoire was sequenced with immunoSEQ multiplex PCR; TCRdb's copy has only in-frame clones and lacks some. Found here are about 70,000 clones, 70% to 90% of them singletons; the top ten hold approximately 1.9%. The sample was PBMCs. The receptors stem from a woman under 40 in good health and CMV-seronegative. Each CDR3 is given with its conserved first and last residue. The D gene is left open where the match is weak. Clone size is stated in some rows and not others, as once, few, many or a class when expanded.

j_call | v_call | d_call | clone_size | cdr3_aa | cdr3_nt
TRBJ2-1 | TRBV7-6 | . | . | CASSLELDDEQFF | TGTGCCAGCAGCTTAGAACTAGACGATGAGCAGTTCTTC
TRBJ2-5 | TRBV11-2 | . | . | CASSLDLREERETQYF | TGTGCCAGCAGCCTAGATTTGAGGGAGGAACGGGAGACCCAGTACTTC
TRBJ2-2 | TRBV2 | TRBD2 | . | CASSESGRDTGELFF | TGTGCCAGCAGCGAGAGCGGGAGGGACACCGGGGAGCTGTTTTTT
TRBJ1-5 | TRBV6-1 | . | few | CASSETAWGGNQPQHF | TGTGCCAGCAGTGAAACCGCCTGGGGGGGGAATCAGCCCCAGCATTTT
TRBJ2-5 | TRBV9 | TRBD1 | . | CASSVARVFGDSQETQYF | TGTGCCAGCAGCGTAGCAAGAGTTTTCGGGGACAGTCAAGAGACCCAGTACTTC
TRBJ2-3 | TRBV5-6 | . | . | CASSTVGGADTQYF | TGTGCCAGCAGCACCGTTGGAGGGGCGGATACGCAGTATTTT
TRBJ2-7 | TRBV2 | . | . | CASSREEQYF | TGTGCCAGCAGCCGGGAGGAGCAGTACTTC
TRBJ1-2 | TRBV19 | . | . | CASSTEAAASWRYGYTF | TGTGCCAGTAGTACCGAGGCAGCAGCCTCATGGAGATATGGCTACACCTTC
TRBJ1-1 | TRBV7-6 | . | . | CASSFSDMNTEAFF | TGTGCCAGCAGTTTCTCAGATATGAACACTGAAGCTTTCTTT
TRBJ2-7 | TRBV6-1 | TRBD1 | . | CASRGQGLSYEQYF | TGTGCCAGCAGGGGACAGGGGCTCTCCTACGAGCAGTACTTC
TRBJ2-6 | TRBV7-2 | . | . | CASSLRPGISGANVLTF | TGTGCCAGCAGCTTACGCCCAGGCATCTCTGGGGCCAACGTCCTGACTTTC
TRBJ1-1 | TRBV27 | . | . | CASGLGHSNTEAFF | TGTGCCAGCGGACTGGGACACTCGAACACTGAAGCTTTCTTT
TRBJ2-5 | TRBV4-1 | TRBD1 | once | CASSGQGAIQETQYF | TGCGCCAGCAGCGGGCAGGGGGCGATTCAAGAGACCCAGTACTTC
TRBJ2-5 | TRBV6-1 | . | . | CASSDSYYAAQYF | TGTGCCAGCAGTGATAGTTATTACGCGGCGCAGTACTTC
TRBJ2-2 | TRBV2 | TRBD2 | . | CASSVSAGAQTGELFF | TGTGCCAGCAGTGTTTCAGCGGGAGCTCAAACCGGGGAGCTGTTTTTT
TRBJ1-5 | TRBV7-8 | . | . | CASSVGRGSNQPQHF | TGTGCCAGCAGCGTCGGTAGGGGTAGCAATCAGCCCCAGCATTTT
TRBJ2-3 | TRBV6-5 | . | . | CASSWGPGRGYTQYF | TGTGCCAGCAGTTGGGGTCCCGGGAGAGGGTATACGCAGTATTTT
TRBJ2-4 | TRBV19 | TRBD2 | . | CASSIRTSVPFLEFQYF | TGTGCCAGTAGTATTCGGACTAGCGTCCCTTTCCTAGAATTCCAGTACTTC
TRBJ2-1 | TRBV6-5 | . | once | CASSYDRTSSYNEQFF | TGTGCCAGCAGTTACGACAGGACGAGCTCCTACAATGAGCAGTTCTTC
TRBJ1-1 | TRBV18 | . | . | CASSPRSENTEAFF | TGTGCCAGCTCACCCCGGAGCGAGAACACTGAAGCTTTCTTT
TRBJ2-1 | TRBV18 | TRBD2 | . | CASSQGLAGNEQFF | TGTGCCAGCTCACAAGGGCTAGCGGGCAATGAGCAGTTCTTC
TRBJ2-3 | TRBV4-2 | . | . | CASSQGGGRETADTQYF | TGTGCCAGCAGCCAAGGGGGGGGGCGGGAGACTGCAGATACGCAGTATTTT
TRBJ1-1 | TRBV7-2 | . | . | CASSLARVSYQAFF | TGTGCCAGCAGCTTAGCGAGGGTTTCGTATCAAGCTTTCTTT
TRBJ2-5 | TRBV6-5 | . | . | CASRLMGGETQYF | TGTGCCAGCAGACTAATGGGCGGGGAGACCCAGTACTTC
TRBJ2-5 | TRBV28 | TRBD2 | . | CASSHSGREDQETQYF | TGTGCCAGCAGTCATAGCGGGAGGGAAGACCAAGAGACCCAGTACTTC
TRBJ1-2 | TRBV2 | . | once | CASSEWGGDGYTF | TGTGCCAGCAGTGAATGGGGGGGGGATGGCTACACCTTC
TRBJ2-2 | TRBV19 | . | . | CASSIRTLITGELFF | TGTGCCAGTAGTATTAGGACTTTGATCACCGGGGAGCTGTTTTTT
TRBJ2-7 | TRBV9 | . | . | CASSVDGGGYSYEQYF | TGTGCCAGCAGCGTAGACGGAGGGGGCTACTCCTACGAGCAGTACTTC
TRBJ2-3 | TRBV15 | . | . | CATSRVRGYGTDTQYF | TGTGCCACCAGCAGAGTGCGCGGCTATGGCACAGATACGCAGTATTTT
TRBJ2-1 | TRBV2 | TRBD2 | . | CASRGMTSARYNEQFF | TGTGCCAGCAGGGGGATGACTAGCGCCCGCTACAATGAGCAGTTCTTC
TRBJ1-5 | TRBV5-1 | . | . | CASSLEGAGSQPQHF | TGCGCCAGCAGCTTGGAGGGTGCGGGGTCTCAGCCCCAGCATTTT
TRBJ1-1 | TRBV6-5 | . | . | CASSSQGSGTEAFF | TGTGCCAGCAGTTCGCAGGGGTCGGGCACTGAAGCTTTCTTT
TRBJ1-5 | TRBV7-8 | . | . | CASSQIFLQPQHF | TGTGCCAGCAGCCAGATCTTCCTCCAGCCCCAGCATTTT
TRBJ1-5 | TRBV6-1 | . | . | CASSEGGPYSNQPQHF | TGTGCCAGCAGTGAGGGAGGTCCGTATAGCAATCAGCCCCAGCATTTT
TRBJ2-6 | TRBV6-5 | TRBD1 | . | CASSFDRGTGANVLTF | TGTGCCAGCAGTTTCGACAGGGGGACTGGGGCCAACGTCCTGACTTTC
TRBJ2-7 | TRBV9 | TRBD1 | . | CASSVGGTDPYEQYF | TGTGCCAGCAGCGTAGGAGGGACAGATCCCTACGAGCAGTACTTC
TRBJ2-7 | TRBV19 | TRBD2 | . | CASRIQGTSGNYEQYF | TGTGCCAGTAGAATACAAGGGACTAGCGGAAACTACGAGCAGTACTTC
TRBJ2-5 | TRBV4-1 | TRBD2 | . | CASSQDTSGRGGLQETQYF | TGCGCCAGCAGCCAAGATACCAGCGGGAGGGGGGGCCTCCAAGAGACCCAGTACTTC
TRBJ2-7 | TRBV6-1 | . | few | CASSELGLSGSYEQYF | TGTGCCAGCAGTGAACTCGGCCTATCGGGCTCCTACGAGCAGTACTTC
TRBJ2-7 | TRBV7-2 | TRBD2 | . | CASSLAAGVGAEQYF | TGTGCCAGCAGCTTAGCCGCGGGGGTAGGCGCCGAGCAGTACTTC
TRBJ1-2 | TRBV4-2 | . | . | CASSQGGGVFPPGYTF | TGTGCCAGCAGCCAAGGTGGCGGGGTCTTCCCGCCTGGCTACACCTTC
TRBJ2-1 | TRBV4-3 | TRBD2 | . | CASSQERLAGGVEQFF | TGCGCCAGCAGCCAAGAGAGACTGGCGGGAGGGGTGGAGCAGTTCTTC
TRBJ2-3 | TRBV7-9 | TRBD2 | . | CSSSLGNLGLVSDTQYF | TGTTCCAGCAGCCTTGGGAATTTGGGACTAGTCTCCGATACGCAGTATTTT
TRBJ1-2 | TRBV6-1 | . | . | CASRPQVEGYGYTF | TGTGCCAGCAGACCACAGGTCGAAGGCTATGGCTACACCTTC
TRBJ1-1 | TRBV7-2 | TRBD1 | once | CASSPNRGGTEAFF | TGTGCCAGCAGCCCTAACAGGGGGGGCACTGAAGCTTTCTTT
TRBJ2-4 | TRBV5-6 | . | few | CASSPSVAKNIQYF | TGTGCCAGCAGCCCCAGCGTCGCCAAAAACATTCAGTACTTC
TRBJ2-7 | TRBV28 | TRBD1 | . | CASRGTGGSYEQYF | TGTGCCAGCAGGGGGACAGGGGGCTCCTACGAGCAGTACTTC
TRBJ2-5 | TRBV7-3 | TRBD2 | . | CASSQRGGLAAVGTQYF | TGTGCCAGCAGCCAACGAGGAGGGCTAGCGGCGGTGGGGACCCAGTACTTC
TRBJ1-5 | TRBV7-2 | TRBD1 | . | CASSLSETGGFNQPQHF | TGTGCCAGCAGCTTAAGTGAGACAGGGGGTTTCAATCAGCCCCAGCATTTT
TRBJ2-2 | TRBV6-5 | . | . | CASTARFTGELFF | TGTGCCAGCACCGCCCGGTTTACCGGGGAGCTGTTTTTT
TRBJ1-3 | TRBV5-1 | TRBD1 | . | CASSAQGTLGNTIYF | TGCGCCAGCAGCGCACAGGGGACTCTTGGAAACACCATATATTTT
TRBJ2-1 | TRBV4-1 | TRBD1 | . | CASSPRQGWDYNEQFF | TGCGCCAGCAGCCCCCGACAGGGCTGGGACTACAATGAGCAGTTCTTC
TRBJ2-7 | TRBV9 | TRBD2 | . | CASSPGGGGRADDEQYF | TGTGCCAGCAGCCCTGGTGGGGGCGGGAGGGCCGATGACGAGCAGTACTTC